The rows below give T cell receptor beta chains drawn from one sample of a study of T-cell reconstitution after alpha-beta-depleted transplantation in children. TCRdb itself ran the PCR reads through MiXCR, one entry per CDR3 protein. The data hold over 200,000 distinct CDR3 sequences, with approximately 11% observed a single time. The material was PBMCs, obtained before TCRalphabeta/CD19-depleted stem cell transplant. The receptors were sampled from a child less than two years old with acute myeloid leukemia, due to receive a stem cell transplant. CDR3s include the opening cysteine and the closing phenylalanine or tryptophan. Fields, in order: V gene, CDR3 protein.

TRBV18	CASSRVEGPPLHF
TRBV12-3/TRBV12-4	CASSLMTDYEQYF
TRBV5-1	CASSRTSGGTRYF
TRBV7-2	CASSLFRAKQYF
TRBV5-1	CASSAQSGGTYEQYF
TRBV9	CASSVGSSYEQYF
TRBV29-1	CSVPEGGSNTEAFF
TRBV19	CASSTGGTTSNGYTF
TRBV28	CASSLVTSGRAGETQYF
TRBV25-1	CASSPVGDTEAFF
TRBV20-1	CSARGGGVSYNEQFF
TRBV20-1	CSAPSLAGGQETQYF
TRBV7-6	CASSPTSPPKETQYF
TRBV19	CASSIASGSKETQYF
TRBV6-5	CASSYARGVNTGELFF
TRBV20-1	CSASPTSSYEQYF
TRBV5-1	CASSPGTYSNQPQHF
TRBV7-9	CASSYNPTYEQYF
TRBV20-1	CSASRQLSGANVLTF
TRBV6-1	CASSFGLAGVDTQYF
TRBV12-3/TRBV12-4	CASSEGLAGVNEQFF
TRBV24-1	CATSDGSSYNEQFF
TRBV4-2	CASSPMRGSANEQFF
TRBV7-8	CASSLGGILKTQYF
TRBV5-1	CASSPGTGNTDTQYF
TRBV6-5	CASSYSKLAVGNEQFF
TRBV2	CACRSDNTDTQYF
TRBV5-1	CASSLDRVNTEAFF
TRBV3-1	CASSQVSGVAETQYF
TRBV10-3	CAISERRDIQYF
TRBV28	CASSFTGADRGNTIYF
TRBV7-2	CASSSRGTQYF
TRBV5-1	CASSLRLHSGELFF
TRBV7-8	CASTPRRTSGFGELFF
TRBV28	CASTWGNTEAFF
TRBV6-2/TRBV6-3	CASSSSGTGGLGVPHHF
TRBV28	CASSLPGDRVVDEQFF
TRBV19	CASSNRDQETQYF
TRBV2	CASSGGRPETQYF
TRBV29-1	CSALLEGNNEQFF
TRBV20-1	CSAWGPESYGYTF
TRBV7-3	CASSSIVGPGHEQFF
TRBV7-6	CASSLLPGLGSGRRETQYF
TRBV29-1	CSVEQGTDYNEQFF
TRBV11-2	CASSVRQGARSPLHF